Below are 17 T cell receptor beta chains sequenced from a single sample in a study of tumor-infiltrating lymphocytes in oesophageal squamous cell carcinoma. TCRdb itself ran the reads through MiXCR, one entry per CDR3 protein. The sample records about 12,000 distinct CDR3 sequences, over 50% being singletons. The sample was blood. These receptors came from a female donor with esophageal squamous cell carcinoma.

Sample share makes this clonotype medium-sized. This chain connects TRBV11-1 to TRBJ2-7, with 10 bases lining up with TRBD2. Trimming cost V 5 bases and J 4 bases; bases outside gene matches: 14. The CDR3 totals 17 residues. Germline V lookup: CDR1 SGHAT, CDR2 FQDESV (reference sequence). The CDR3: CASSADSILAGWYEQYF. The DNA of the CDR3 is TGTGCCAGCAGCGCCGACTCAATACTAGCGGGATGGTACGAGCAGTACTTC.

The gene calls are TRBV11-1 and TRBJ2-3; no reliable D call. The CDR3 is 11 amino acids. Trimming removed 1 base from V and 6 bases from J, with 2 bases in between. Germline CDR1 reads SGHAT; CDR2 reads FQDESV (reference sequence). In DNA, the CDR3 is TGTGCCAGCAGCTTAGGGGATACGCAGTATTTT. Encoded protein: CASSLGDTQYF.

The DNA for the CDR3 is TGTGCCAGCAGCTTAGGGACTAGCGGGAGGGGGTACGAGCAGTACTTC. Its protein is CASSLGTSGRGYEQYF. The chain links TRBV7-2 to TRBJ2-7; TRBD2 aligns across 15 bases. Looked up from germline, CDR1 is SGHTA and CDR2 is FQGNSA. The V segment lost 1 base and the J segment 4 bases; nucleotides outside the gene matches: 2. The CDR3 consists of 16 residues.

This chain joins TRBV7-6 and TRBJ2-1; 9 positions match TRBD1. The end of the DNA aligns better with TRBJ2-7, so the J call may be wrong. This CDR3 has 12 residues. Germline V CDR1 and CDR2: SGHVS, FNYEAQ. The CDR3 spells CASSTDRGEQYF. In DNA form, the CDR3 reads TGTGCCAGCAGCACAGACAGGGGGGAGCAGTACTTC.

This clonotype has just a few counts. This chain links TRBV12-3 or TRBV12-4 with TRBJ1-4; D is unresolved. The V end was cut by 4 bases, the J end by 8 bases, with 11 bases between. The CDR3 covers 13 residues. CDR3 region: CASSWREREKLFF. CDR3 nucleotides: TGTGCCAGCAGTTGGAGGGAGAGGGAAAAACTGTTTTTT.

The count of this clonotype is one. The chain links TRBV12-1 to TRBJ2-3; TRBD2 is the table's D call and was not checked against the DNA. TRBV12-1 is shown as a pseudogene. The CDR3 extends over 19 amino acids. The CDR3 DNA reads as TGTGCCAGCAGCAGTCGGACTAGCGGGGGGGCGACGAGCACAGATACGCAGTATTTT. It is translated as CASSSRTSGGATSTDTQYF.

The chain links TRBV7-9 to TRBJ2-3; possibly TRBD1 for D (6 bases). V was pared by 1 base and J by 1 base, with 9 bases between. Germline V gene lookup returns CDR1 SEHNR and CDR2 FQNEAQ (reference sequence). The CDR3 contains 15 residues. As DNA, the CDR3 is TGTGCCAGCAGCTTAGAGGCAGGGGGCACAGATACGCAGTATTTT. Protein product: CASSLEAGGTDTQYF.

This clonotype was seen a few times. The chain links TRBV2 to TRBJ2-7; the D gene is possibly TRBD1 (6 bases). Judging by the DNA end, TRBJ2-5 fits better; the J call may be wrong. Germline V lookup: CDR1 SNHLY, CDR2 FYNNEI. The CDR3 contains 12 residues. The chain's CDR3 is CASSFRGETQYF. The CDR3, as DNA: TGTGCCAGCAGTTTCAGGGGTGAGACCCAGTACTTC.

The chain uses TRBV5-1 and TRBJ2-3, with D possibly being TRBD1 (8 bases). The V end was cut by 2 bases, the J end by 2 bases, with 15 bases between. The CDR3 loop spans 16 amino acids. Germline CDR1 and CDR2: SGHRS and YFSETQ. The CDR3 is CASSFTTGGVTDTQYF. DNA for the CDR3: TGCGCCAGCAGCTTTACCACAGGGGGGGTCACAGATACGCAGTATTTT.

As for this clonotype: This may stem from a read error, because a much larger clone lies one nucleotide away. This chain connects TRBV14 to TRBJ2-5; the D gene is possibly TRBD2 (5 bases). The V gene lost 3 bases and the J gene lost 11 bases, with 10 bases spanning the gap. This CDR3 contains 11 residues. Per germline, CDR1 SGHDN and CDR2 FVKESK. In nucleotides, the CDR3 is TGTGCCAGCAGCCACGAGGGTGAGCAGTACTTC. Its translation is CASSHEGEQYF. The full variable domain, its missing parts supplied by reference TRBV14 and TRBJ2-5, is EAGVTQFPSHSVIEKGQTVTLRCDPISGHDNLYWYRRVMGKEIKFLLHFVKESKQDESGMPNNRFLAERTGGTYSTLKVQPAELEDSGVYFCASSHEGEQYFGPGTRLLVL.

The rearrangement uses TRBV7-2 and TRBJ2-1; 9 bases fit TRBD2. The J call may be faulty, since TRBJ2-7 better matches the DNA end. The CDR3 is 18 amino acids. CDR1 is SGHTA, CDR2 FQGNSA, per germline. CDR3 coding DNA: TGTGCCAGCAGCCCGGGTCGGTGGACTAGCGCTAAATCCTACGAGCAGTACTTC. Translating gives CASSPGRWTSAKSYEQYF.

CDR3 amino acids: CASSNGLSDTQYF. CDR3 nucleotides: TGTGCCAGCAGCAACGGCCTATCAGATACGCAGTATTTT. The rearrangement uses TRBV7-2 and TRBJ2-3; D unresolved. The germline V gene has CDR1 SGHTA and CDR2 FQGNSA. V lost 5 bases to trimming and J lost 4 bases, with 10 bases between them. The CDR3 has 13 residues.

Only one count was recorded for this clonotype. One end of the junction does not line up with germline, which may come from a read error. The chain employs TRBV7-9 and TRBJ2-7, with TRBD2 as a possible D gene (7 bases). In germline, CDR1 is SEHNR, CDR2 FQNEAQ (reference sequence). The CDR3 contains 14 residues. The CDR3 is CASSLGGECFEQYF. The CDR3 DNA is TGTGCTAGCAGCTTAGGGGGGGAGTGCTTTGAGCAGTACTTC.

This clonotype is medium-sized in the sample. The chain combines TRBV6-1 with TRBJ2-1; 9 bases line up with TRBD2. The CDR3 is 18 residues long. Germline CDR1 reads MNHNS; CDR2 reads SASEGT. The V and J ends lost 3 bases and 5 bases, in that order; junction bases with no gene match: 14. The CDR3 region has the DNA TGTGCCAGCAGTGAGGTTGGTGGCGGGAGGGCGGGCAACAATGAGCAGTTCTTC. It yields the protein CASSEVGGGRAGNNEQFF.

The chain uses TRBV7-9 and TRBJ1-1; D perhaps matches TRBD1 (5 bases). Trimming took 3 bases from V and 0 from J, leaving 8 bases between them. This CDR3 has 14 amino acids. Per the germline V gene, CDR1 is SEHNR and CDR2 is FQNEAQ (reference sequence). DNA of the CDR3: TGTGCCAGCAGCTTGGGGCTGGTGAACACTGAAGCTTTCTTT. Translation gives CASSLGLVNTEAFF.

By share, this clonotype ranks as medium-sized. The chain links TRBV27 to TRBJ2-5; D not resolved. The CDR3 sequence is 14 residues long. Germline CDR1 and CDR2: MNHEY and SMNVEV (reference sequence). V gave up 5 bases and J gave up 1 base, with 11 bases separating them. The CDR3 bases are TGTGCCAGCAGTCTCGGACGGCTCCAAGAGACCCAGTACTTC. It translates to CASSLGRLQETQYF.

This clonotype showed up just a few times. The chain is built from TRBV5-1 and TRBJ2-5, with a possible D match to TRBD1 (6 bases). The V gene's germline CDR1 is SGHRS and CDR2 YFSETQ. The CDR3 extends over 15 amino acids. The V end lost 2 bases, the J end lost 5 bases, and 16 bases lay between the germline ends. Here the CDR3 reads CASSFGQQGLETQYF. The CDR3 DNA follows: TGCGCCAGCAGCTTTGGCCAACAGGGTTTGGAGACCCAGTACTTC.